This entry describes one TCR beta chain. No antigen is known for it. Tagging with unique molecular identifiers was applied to individual cDNA molecules. Each CDR3 protein gets one entry after TCRdb re-called the 5' RACE reads with MiXCR. The sample contains tens of thousands of distinct CDR3 sequences, around 10% of which appear only once. This sample was included in a study of early T cells in non-severe SARS-CoV-2 infection. Study in general: Bulk RNA taken from unsorted whole blood was sequenced, leaving chains unpaired. Findings and limits, study-wide: Matching with VDJdb favored anti-spike CD8 responses (missing private and CD4 specificities).

The CDR3 totals 14 residues. V lost 7 bases and J 6 bases, leaving 13 bases between the germline ends. Germline assignment: CDR1 SNHLY and CDR2 FYNNEI. V gene TRBV2 combines with J gene TRBJ1-6; D is uncertain. The TCR sequence derives from an adult who was a healthcare worker with PCR-confirmed SARS-CoV-2 infection or an uninfected control (not recorded which). Material for sequencing was whole blood. The CDR3 region has the DNA TGTGCCAGCACTTGGTCCAGACTTAATTCACCCCTCCACTTT. Translated: CASTWSRLNSPLHF.